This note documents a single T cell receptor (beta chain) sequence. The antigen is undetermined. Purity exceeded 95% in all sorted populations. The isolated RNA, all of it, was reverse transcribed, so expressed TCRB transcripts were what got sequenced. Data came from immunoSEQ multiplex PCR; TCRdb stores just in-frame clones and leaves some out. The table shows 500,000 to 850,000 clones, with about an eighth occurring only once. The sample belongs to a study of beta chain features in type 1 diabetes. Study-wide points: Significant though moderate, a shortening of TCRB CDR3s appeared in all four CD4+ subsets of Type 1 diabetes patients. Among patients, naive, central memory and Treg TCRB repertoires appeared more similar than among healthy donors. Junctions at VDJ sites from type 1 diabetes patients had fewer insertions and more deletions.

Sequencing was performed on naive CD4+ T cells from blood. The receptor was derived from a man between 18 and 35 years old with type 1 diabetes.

CDR3 in amino acids: CASSITGTSGGVETQYF. The CDR3 region has the DNA TGTGCCAGCAGCATCACCGGGACTAGCGGGGGGGTGGAGACCCAGTACTTC. The chain uses TRBV7-2 and TRBJ2-5; 16 nucleotides agree with TRBD2. The CDR3 runs 17 residues. Trimming took 5 bases from V and 5 from J; bases not matched to a gene: 8. Germline values: CDR1 SGHTA, CDR2 FQGNSA.